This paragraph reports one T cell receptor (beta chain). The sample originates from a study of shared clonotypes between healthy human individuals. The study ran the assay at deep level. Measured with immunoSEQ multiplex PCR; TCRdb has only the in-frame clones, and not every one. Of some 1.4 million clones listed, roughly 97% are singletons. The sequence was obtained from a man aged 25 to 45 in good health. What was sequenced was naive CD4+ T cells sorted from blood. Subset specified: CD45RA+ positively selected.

The CDR3 loop reads CASRKGTSVNTGELFF. The CDR3 DNA follows: TGTGCCAGCAGAAAAGGGACTAGCGTAAACACCGGGGAGCTGTTTTTT. The rearrangement uses TRBV2 and TRBJ2-2; 10 bases agree with TRBD2. Germline-derived CDR1 and CDR2 are SNHLY and FYNNEI. The V segment lost 6 bases and the J segment 2 bases; nucleotides outside the gene matches: 6. The CDR3 loop spans 16 amino acids.